This T cell receptor (beta chain) was profiled in a study of OX40 agonist ivuxolimab in advanced cancers. Study information: Patients got intravenous ivuxolimab at 0.01 to 10 mg/kg every 2 weeks.

Germline V gene lookup returns CDR1 MGHRA and CDR2 YSYEKL. CDR3 length: 13 residues. A note on this clone: The junction differs from germline at one of its ends, possibly a read error.

Libraries were prepared by immunoSEQ multiplex PCR; TCRdb keeps only in-frame clonotypes and omits some of them. The sample carries 35,000 to 45,000 clones, less than 95% recorded once. This TCR derives from an adult with an advanced solid tumor such as melanoma, head and neck, liver or kidney cancer. The sample here was CD4+ or CD8+ T cells sorted from blood, taken in a trial of the OX40 agonist ivuxolimab. The chain recombines TRBV4-1 with TRBJ2-7; D gene ambiguous. The CDR3 loop reads CASSQDPHTFAHF. CDR3 bases: TGCGCCAGCAGCCAAGATCCACATACGTTTGCGCACTTC.